This T cell receptor beta chain is drawn from a study of early T cells in non-severe SARS-CoV-2 infection. Each CDR3 protein gets one entry after TCRdb re-called the 5' RACE reads with MiXCR. The table shows more than 85,000 distinct CDR3 sequences, with 15% to 20% occurring only once. From germline, CDR1 is DFQATT and CDR2 SNEGSKA (reference sequence). J was trimmed by 1 base and V by 0 bases; bases with no gene match: 1. The CDR3 is 15 amino acids. The J gene is TRBJ2-3, the V gene TRBV20-1, with 10 bases identical to TRBD2. Sample: whole blood, taken at baseline. The sequence came from an adult who was a healthcare worker with PCR-confirmed SARS-CoV-2 infection or an uninfected control (not recorded which). CDR3 loop: CSARDLAGGTDTQYF. CDR3 DNA: TGCAGTGCTAGAGATCTAGCGGGAGGCACAGATACGCAGTATTTT.